Following are 5 T cell receptor beta chains from one sample sequenced in a study of T cell responses to AZD1222 COVID-19 vaccine. The assay was immunoSEQ multiplex PCR, and TCRdb's table has in-frame clones only and misses some. The sample lists approximately 150,000 clones; roughly 87% were seen once. The material sequenced was peripheral blood, taken 28 days after the second AZD1222 dose. All receptors derive from an adult who received the AZD1222 COVID-19 vaccine.

The chain has TRBV3-1 (or the pseudogene TRBV3-2) and TRBJ1-3; D is perhaps TRBD1 (5 bases). The CDR3 is 16 residues long. Germline CDR1 is LGHDT and CDR2 is YNNKEL (reference sequence). Trimming shortened V by 4 bases and J by 2 bases, and 15 bases separated the two germline ends. CDR3 DNA: TGTGCCAGCAGCCCAAGAGTGAAACAGGCTGGAAACACCATATATTTT. Its translation: CASSPRVKQAGNTIYF.

This chain connects TRBV10-2 to TRBJ1-6; 7 nucleotides match TRBD1. CDR3 length equals 16 residues. V shed 10 bases, J shed 0 bases, and the junction held 9 bases outside the gene matches. The germline gives CDR1 WSHSY, CDR2 SAAADI. CDR3 in amino acids: CATAQGLSSYNSPLHF. The CDR3 coding sequence is TGCGCCACCGCACAGGGGTTAAGCTCCTATAATTCACCCCTCCACTTT.

The genes are TRBV7-2 and TRBJ2-5; D is perhaps TRBD1 (5 bases). This CDR3 region has 15 residues. Looked up from germline, CDR1 is SGHTA and CDR2 is FQGNSA. Trimming pared 5 bases from V and 2 bases from J, leaving 15 bases between. The DNA of the CDR3 is TGTGCCAGCAGCGAACTATCGAAGGGGCAAGAGACCCAGTACTTC. This gives the protein CASSELSKGQETQYF.

V is TRBV7-9 and J is TRBJ1-2; no clear D. Germline CDR1 is SEHNR and CDR2 is FQNEAQ (reference sequence). The CDR3 is made up of 13 amino acids. Deletions cut 2 bases from V and 8 bases from J, with 12 bases between. CDR3 region: CASSLSPEGGYTF. Here the CDR3 DNA reads TGTGCCAGCAGCTTAAGTCCAGAGGGCGGCTACACCTTC.

V and J are TRBV6-1 and TRBJ1-4; 7 bases align to TRBD1. Trimming removed 5 bases from V and 4 bases from J; junction bases left unmatched: 7. The CDR3 is 15 residues long. In germline, CDR1 is MNHNS, CDR2 SASEGT. The CDR3 DNA is TGTGCCAGCAGTTCAACAGGGGAGGGTAATGAAAAACTGTTTTTT. Amino acids: CASSSTGEGNEKLFF.